This T cell receptor beta chain emerged from a study of long-term antiretroviral therapy in people with HIV. It was version v3.0 of the immunoSEQ assay that was run at survey level. Repertoires were generated with immunoSEQ multiplex PCR, while TCRdb's copy carries only in-frame clones and drops some. The repertoire consists of about 23,000 clones, with over 75% occurring once and the leading ten covering approximately 5.1%. J gave up 1 base and V 3 bases, and 7 bases lay outside the gene matches. The CDR3 length is 16 residues. Germline CDR1 SGHNT, CDR2 YYREEE (reference sequence). The TCR originated in a middle-aged man with HIV. The starting material was unsorted PBMCs, obtained 0.3 years after starting antiretroviral therapy. V is TRBV5-4 and J is TRBJ2-7; 10 nucleotides agree with TRBD2. The CDR3, as DNA: TGTGCCAGCAGCTCGGGAGGTAGCGGGGGGTCCTACGAGCAGTACTTC. It is translated as CASSSGGSGGSYEQYF.